These 6 T cell receptor beta chains were all obtained from the same sample, sequenced in a study of blood T cell repertoires in COVID-19. This table comes from immunoSEQ multiplex PCR, and its TCRdb copy is limited to in-frame clones, with some not included. The sample consists of about 200,000 clones, roughly 84% of them appearing once. Sequencing input: peripheral blood. All receptors derive from a woman between 35 and 50 years old who had recovered from COVID-19.

CDR3 nucleotides: TGTGCCTGGAGTTTCGGCGGGAGCGACACCGGGGAGCTGTTTTTT. This codes for CAWSFGGSDTGELFF. The chain employs TRBV30 and TRBJ2-2, with TRBD2 matching 7 bases. This CDR3 is built from 15 residues. V shed 2 bases, J shed 3 bases, and the junction held 6 bases outside the gene matches. Germline CDR1 GTSNPN, CDR2 SVGIG (reference sequence).

The chain uses TRBV11-2 and TRBJ1-3, with D tentatively TRBD1 (5 bases). Per the germline V gene, CDR1 is SGHAT and CDR2 is FQNNGV. The V end lost 3 bases, the J end lost 3 bases, and 9 bases lay between the germline ends. This CDR3 has 14 amino acids. The CDR3 protein is CASSFQGGGNTIYF. Written as DNA, the CDR3 is TGTGCCAGCAGCTTCCAGGGCGGTGGAAACACCATATATTTT.

V is TRBV9 and J is TRBJ1-2, with D perhaps matching TRBD1 (6 bases). Trimming took 4 bases from V and 4 from J, leaving 11 bases between them. The CDR3 has 13 residues. Germline loops: CDR1 SGDLS, CDR2 YYNGEE. DNA of the CDR3: TGTGCCAGCAGCTCCGGACAGCTCTATGGCTACACCTTC. This codes for CASSSGQLYGYTF.

The V call is TRBV6-2 or TRBV6-3, the J call TRBJ2-2, with 13 bases matching TRBD2. The CDR3 loop spans 21 amino acids. In germline, CDR1 is MNHEY, CDR2 SVGEGT. Unmatched junction bases numbered 14, after V lost 0 bases and J lost 4 bases. The CDR3 DNA reads as TGTGCCAGCAGTTACTCGAGTAGCCCGACTAGCGGGAGGCGGAGCACCGGGGAGCTGTTTTTT. This encodes CASSYSSSPTSGRRSTGELFF.

The chain links TRBV6-5 to TRBJ1-2, with a possible D match to TRBD1 (5 bases). The CDR3 loop spans 13 amino acids. The V and J ends lost 0 bases and 6 bases respectively, with 8 bases between them. The V gene's germline CDR1 is MNHEY and CDR2 SVGAGI. The CDR3 loop is CASSYSGGDGYTF. For the CDR3, the DNA is TGTGCCAGCAGTTACTCCGGGGGGGATGGCTACACCTTC.

This clone was seen more than once but under ten times. The V call is TRBV2, the J call TRBJ1-6; D possibly corresponds to TRBD1 (5 bases). This CDR3 region has 12 residues. The V gene's germline CDR1 is SNHLY and CDR2 FYNNEI. Trimming took 8 bases from V and 9 from J, leaving 11 bases between them. This chain's CDR3 is CASGGVGSPLHF. For the CDR3, the DNA is TGTGCCAGCGGAGGGGTGGGTTCACCCCTCCACTTT.